This T cell receptor (beta chain) was identified during a study of blood T cell repertoires in COVID-19. CDR1 MNHEY and CDR2 SVGEGT come from the germline V gene. V was shortened by 4 bases and J by 0 bases, with 16 bases between the two germline ends. CDR3 length: 17 residues. Study processing details: The authors estimated nucleated cell counts from reference gene primer amplification. Some clones are missing from TCRdb's copy, which holds only in-frame ones; the method was immunoSEQ multiplex PCR. D and trimming come from the DNA, and the V and J calls and clone size come from that table. The sample has over 75,000 clones; around 80% are singletons.

Specimen: peripheral blood. This chain links TRBV6-2 or TRBV6-3 with TRBJ1-5, with D maybe TRBD1 (6 bases). This TCR was recovered from a man between 50 and 59 years old who had recovered from COVID-19. The CDR3 DNA sequence: TGTGCCAGCAGTTCCACCGGGACACGACATAGCAATCAGCCCCAGCATTTT. The encoded protein is CASSSTGTRHSNQPQHF.